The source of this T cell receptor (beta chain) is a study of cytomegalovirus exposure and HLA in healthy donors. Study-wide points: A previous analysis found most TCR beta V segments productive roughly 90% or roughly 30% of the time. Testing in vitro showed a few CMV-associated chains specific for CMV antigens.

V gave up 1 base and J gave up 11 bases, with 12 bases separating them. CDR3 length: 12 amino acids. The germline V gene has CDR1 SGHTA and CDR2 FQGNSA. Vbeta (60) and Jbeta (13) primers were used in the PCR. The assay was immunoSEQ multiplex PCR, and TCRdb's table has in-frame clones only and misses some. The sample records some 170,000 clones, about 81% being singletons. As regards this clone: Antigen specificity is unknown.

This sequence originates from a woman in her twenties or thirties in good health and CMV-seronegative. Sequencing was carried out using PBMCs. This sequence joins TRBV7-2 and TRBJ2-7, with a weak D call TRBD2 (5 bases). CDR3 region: CASSLEGGWEYF. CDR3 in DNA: TGTGCCAGCAGCTTAGAGGGCGGGTGGGAGTACTTC. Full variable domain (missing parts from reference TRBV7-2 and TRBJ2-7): GAGVSQSPSNKVTEKGKDVELRCDPISGHTALYWYRQSLGQGLEFLIYFQGNSAPDKSGLPSDRFSAERTGGSVSTLTIQRTQQEDSAVYLCASSLEGGWEYFGPGTRLTVT.